This TCR beta chain was obtained from a study of cytomegalovirus exposure and HLA in healthy donors (TCRdb year 2017). For the study in its entirety: An earlier analysis of approximately 640 of the donors reported approximately 270 Gb of sequence data and 100 million to 140 million unique TCR beta sequences from some 180 million T cells. Roughly 300 gigabases of sequencing data and tens of millions of unique TCR sequences were included in an early release covering about 700 HLA-typed donors. Among the roughly 400 genotyped donors, approximately 82% belonged to the genetic ancestry cluster associated with self-reported Caucasian donors. The study aimed to test whether signatures of past pathogen exposure could be identified by cataloging public T cell receptors. The study profiled the T cell repertoires of fewer than 850 subjects by immunosequencing and related them to cytomegalovirus serostatus. In addition to the first cohort of approximately 670 subjects, a separate validation cohort of 120 different subjects was used. High-throughput TCR immunosequencing, statistical association of individual TCRs with disease status, and machine learning were combined to predict cytomegalovirus infection status. In a later analysis, previously published TCR beta repertoires from 500 to 750 donors were re-analyzed and high-resolution HLA genotyping was added so that TCR occurrence patterns could be studied. In the later analysis, no new phenotypic data were used to find candidate immune exposures; instead, reliance was placed on TCR beta sequences and their occurrence across donors. An earlier analysis of some 500 of the donors applied high-throughput TCR beta sequencing to assess whether each TCR beta V gene segment acted as functional or pseudogenic. Alongside the repertoire data, information on donor age, sex, ethnicity and CMV serostatus was compiled. A later genetic analysis used genome-wide SNP genotypes for about 60% of the 666 donors, treating that subset as a discovery cohort. Every repertoire in the discovery cohort had been generated on one and the same sequencing platform. HLA typing covered class I and class II loci at four-digit resolution. The number of donors typed differed by locus, with 629-630 for A, B, C, DRB1 and DQB1, approximately 500 for DQA1, 600 to 610 for DPA1, and some 440 for DPB1. Five DR-DQ haplotypes were handled as single units for association and clustering because linkage in the cohort was strong. Among several hundred genotyped donors of the cohort, an average of about 220,000 unique TCR beta nucleotide sequences was sequenced per donor, of which 15% to 20% were non-productive. Findings and caveats that apply to the study as a whole: The only immune exposure information available for the cohort was CMV serostatus. A cluster of highly shared sequence variants was judged likely to be a technical artifact of the sequencing pipeline. Because HLA typing was missing for some donors at each locus, association tests included only the typed subset. In vitro tests confirmed that three of the cytomegalovirus-associated TCR beta chains recognize cytomegalovirus antigens. It was suggested by the authors that the approach could potentially be generalized to other disease states and immunological phenotypes. The classifier was reported to diagnose cytomegalovirus status with high specificity and sensitivity in both the original cohort and the validation cohort. A later analysis reported that several top co-occurrence clusters appeared linked to parvovirus B19, influenza, CMV and Epstein-Barr virus. Roughly uniform sequencing depth across donors was assumed in presence/absence analyses, although this assumption may not hold. A total of 164 TCR beta chains were listed by the study as associated with cytomegalovirus. A later analysis found that HLA-associated TCR beta chains were more clonally expanded and had lower generation probabilities than equally common non-associated chains. Specific HLA alleles were associated with over 15,000 TCR beta sequences at a false discovery rate of 0.05 in a later analysis. In an earlier analysis of 587 of the donors, most TCR beta V segments were observed in productive rearrangements about 87% or about 30% of the time, broadly matching IMGT annotations. Some IMGT-functional V segments, including TRBV6-2 and TRBV6-3, could not be distinguished by the 87-base-pair reads and were therefore excluded. Most CMV-associated TCR beta chains appeared to be HLA-restricted in a later analysis, and the HLA associations seemed to be driven largely by CMV exposure. Most TCR sequences were seen in very few donors, while some public TCRs were found in many individuals. Correlated functional status among segregating V segments might reflect linkage disequilibrium, but an unknown experimental factor could not be ruled out. The cohort was sequenced for TCR beta chains only, and without alpha or paired-chain data the features that could be detected were limited. Strong co-occurrence of HLA alleles, especially DR and DQ, made assigning TCR associations to individual alleles difficult. Because counts were too low, roughly 16 rarely observed V segments, including chromosome 9 orphons, were excluded from the earlier analysis of some 540 of the donors. In a later analysis, the rate of TCR association differed among HLA loci, with DRB1 alleles having the most associated TCRs and HLA-C alleles having the fewest. A further reported finding was that TCR beta sequences accurately predicted the HLA-A and HLA-B alleles for most subjects in the first cohort. A later genetic analysis associated a missense DCLRE1C variant with V-gene and J-gene trimming of TCR beta chains, and an independent cohort replicated the association. In a later genetic analysis, fewer N-insertions in productive TCRs were reported among donors in an Asian-associated ancestry cluster than the roughly 700-donor mean.

The library was built by means of the immunoSEQ multiplex PCR assay. For the multiplex PCR, a mixture combining 60 forward primers for TCR Vbeta segments and 13 reverse primers for TCR Jbeta segments was used. A multiplex PCR assay on genomic DNA amplified the CDR3 region of rearranged TCR beta genes. The Illumina HiSeq System was used to sequence the amplified TCR beta libraries as 87-base-pair reads. The source study handled its data this way. Across the 600 to 700 repertoires, a later analysis counted 60 million to 90 million unique TCR beta chains, 9.5 million to 13 million of which were shared by at least two donors. To remove PCR and sequencing errors, raw reads were error-corrected and collapsed into unique sequences using a nearest-neighbor algorithm that merged closely related sequences. CDR3 sequences were aligned to IMGT reference sequences to assign V, D and J gene segments. For a sequence to be retained, a match of at least six nucleotides to both a V gene segment and a J gene segment was required. A rearrangement was called productive if the CDR3 had no stop codons and remained in frame with V and J, and every other rearrangement was called non-productive. CDR3 was defined according to IMGT convention as the region running from the second conserved V-encoded cysteine to the conserved J-encoded phenylalanine. In an earlier analysis of approximately 500 of the donors, sequences lacking an unambiguous match to a single V gene segment were excluded. In an earlier analysis of roughly 600 of the donors, a V segment was called functional when productive rearrangements were above 56.7%, and segregating when the standard deviation between donors exceeded 5%. A statistical classification framework was built for diagnosing cytomegalovirus status from the catalog of TCR beta chain sequences. In a later analysis, TCR nucleotide sequences were compared against IMGT/GENE-DB human TR gene sequences so that V and J genes could be assigned. A later analysis assigned CDR3 sequences and most-parsimonious VDJ recombination scenarios with the TCRdist pipeline. In a later analysis, each TCR beta chain was defined by its CDR3 amino acid sequence together with its V-gene family, and reads lacking a unique V-gene family were excluded. In a later analysis, 500 to 700 highly shared, low-generation-probability nucleotide sequences were removed to address suspected cross-contamination and a sequencing artifact. In a later analysis, a clonal expansion index was calculated for each public chain from normalized within-repertoire ranks of inferred template counts. Generation probabilities in a later analysis came from a VDJ recombination model fitted to out-of-frame rearrangements, and those results were checked against IGoR. Hypergeometric tests were used in a later analysis to score TCR-TCR, TCR-HLA and TCR-CMV co-occurrence, with a repertoire-size bias correction applied to the TCR pairs. False discovery rates were estimated in a later analysis by permuting HLA or CMV assignments 20 times. In a later analysis, co-occurring TCRs were grouped using DBSCAN, with TCRdist sequence similarity added in when clustering inside HLA-allele-positive subsets. For co-occurrence clustering, repertoires with fewer than 30,000 or more than 120,000 public chains were excluded, along with five or six repertoires with anomalous nucleotide sharing. Drawn from immuneACCESS, this table holds only the in-frame rearrangements with V and J called that TCRdb kept. Clones are partly lost; checked studies trace under half to an unresolved V gene and leave the rest unexplained. That table supplies the V and J calls and clone size; D and trimming were determined from the DNA. The record for this sample contains tens of thousands of clones. 11% of the sample lies in the top ten.

The cohort consisted of 670 or so healthy bone marrow donors. All cohort members were sampled while nominally healthy, although unrecorded immune exposures were likely present. The donor was CMV seropositive and belonged to the group of around 300 seropositive cohort members. A peripheral blood sample was provided by each donor, and peripheral blood mononuclear cells were used for TCR beta sequencing. The Qiagen DNeasy Blood Extraction Kit was used to extract genomic DNA from the blood cell samples. Counted from cysteine to phenylalanine, this CDR3 has 12 amino acids. CDR3 DNA only is kept here, 36 bases in frame from base 1. V trim: 7 bases; J trim: 9 bases; unmatched bases: 6. CDR1 and CDR2 (MDHEN, SYDVKM) derive from the germline V gene. In the case of this clone: Its antigen has not been determined.

The V and J segments used are TRBV28 and TRBJ2-1, and 7 junction bases match TRBD2. The receptor was derived from a woman aged 50 to 60 in good health and CMV-seropositive. The source material was PBMCs. The CDR3 region reads CASKGGIGEQFF. In nucleotides, the sequence is TGTGCCAGCAAGGGAGGGATCGGTGAGCAGTTCTTC.